These 16 T cell receptor beta chains came from one sample sequenced in a study of metastatic and nonmetastatic thyroid tumors. Through MiXCR, TCRdb re-clonotyped the PCR reads. The sample contains about 23,000 clones, 20% to 30% of which appear only once. All patients reached thyroid surgery having received no treatment beforehand. The sample comprised tumor tissue. The receptors stem from a female donor with papillary thyroid cancer or a benign thyroid nodule (not recorded which). Some clones in this sample may be carry-over from other donors' samples.

This clone came up once. The chain couples TRBV20-1 to TRBJ2-7; D gene ambiguous. Germline V gene lookup returns CDR1 DFQATT and CDR2 SNEGSKA (reference sequence). The germline V and J ends were trimmed by 0 bases and 3 bases, with 15 bases remaining between them. This CDR3 region has 15 residues. CDR3 nucleotides: TGCAGTGCTAGAGATTCCGGGTGCGCTGACTACGAGCAGTACTTC. Its translation is CSARDSGCADYEQYF.

V is TRBV12-3 or TRBV12-4 and J is TRBJ2-1; TRBD2 matches at 7 bases. This CDR3 has 16 residues. V lost 4 bases, J lost 5 bases, and 11 bases stayed unmatched. The CDR3 DNA is TGTGCCAGCAGTTCGGGACTATCGGGGGTCCACAATGAGCAGTTCTTC. Its protein is CASSSGLSGVHNEQFF.

This clone has more than one count but fewer than ten. The chain couples TRBV6-5 to TRBJ2-7; 13 nucleotides match TRBD2. The CDR3 is 15 residues long. Unmatched junction bases numbered 1, after V lost 3 bases and J lost 2 bases. Germline CDR1 and CDR2: MNHEY and SVGAGI. The CDR3 region has the DNA TGTGCCAGCAGTTATACTAGCGGGAGGGCCTACGAGCAGTACTTC. Translating gives CASSYTSGRAYEQYF.

This clone was detected ten times or more. The V gene is TRBV9, the J gene TRBJ1-4; TRBD1 matches at 7 bases. CDR3 size: 14 residues. The junction had 4 bases not matched to a gene; V was cut back by 0 bases and J by 8 bases. CDR1 and CDR2 from the germline V gene are SGDLS and YYNGEE. The CDR3 protein is CASSVGQGVEKLFF. CDR3 coding DNA: TGTGCCAGCAGCGTAGGACAGGGAGTCGAAAAACTGTTTTTT.

Sample share makes this clone medium-sized. The gene calls are TRBV5-4 and TRBJ1-4; 7 bases agree with TRBD1. CDR3 length: 15 amino acids. V lost 5 bases, J lost 6 bases, and 10 bases stayed unmatched. Germline V gene lookup returns CDR1 SGHNT and CDR2 YYREEE (reference sequence). The CDR3 region has the DNA TGTGCCAGCAGTTCGAACAGGGGAATTGATGAAAAACTGTTTTTT. Its translation is CASSSNRGIDEKLFF.

This clone is medium-sized by share. The rearrangement links TRBV7-2 to TRBJ2-7; possible D gene TRBD2, 5 bases. Germline-derived CDR1 and CDR2 are SGHTA and FQGNSA. V was pared by 4 bases and J by 4 bases, with 8 bases between. CDR3 length: 12 amino acids. The CDR3 DNA reads as TGTGCCAGCAGCTCAACGGGGTACGAGCAGTACTTC. Protein product: CASSSTGYEQYF. The full variable domain, its missing parts supplied by reference TRBV7-2 and TRBJ2-7, is GAGVSQSPSNKVTEKGKDVELRCDPISGHTALYWYRQSLGQGLEFLIYFQGNSAPDKSGLPSDRFSAERTGGSVSTLTIQRTQQEDSAVYLCASSSTGYEQYFGPGTRLTVT.

This clone was observed many times. In DNA, the CDR3 is TGTGCCTGGGACCCTGACAGGGACACTGAAGCTTTCTTT. Translating gives CAWDPDRDTEAFF. The rearrangement joins TRBV30 to TRBJ1-1; TRBD1 aligns across 7 bases. This CDR3 is built from 13 residues. V lost 5 bases and J lost 3; bases outside the gene matches: 6. Looked up from germline, CDR1 is GTSNPN and CDR2 is SVGIG (reference sequence).

This clone was seen a few times. The chain is built from TRBV6-2 or TRBV6-3 and TRBJ2-7; D tentatively fits TRBD1 or TRBD2 (5 bases each). V lost 7 bases and J lost 6, with 16 bases in between. Germline V gene sequence: CDR1 MNHEY, CDR2 SVGEGT. The CDR3 length is 13 residues. The CDR3 loop is CASIPGAFREQYF. DNA for the CDR3: TGTGCCAGCATCCCCGGGGCCTTTCGCGAGCAGTACTTC.

Only one count was recorded for this clone. J is TRBJ2-1 and V is TRBV20-1, with TRBD2 matching 12 bases. The CDR3 consists of 14 residues. From germline, CDR1 is DFQATT and CDR2 SNEGSKA (reference sequence). With V trimmed by 3 bases and J by 9 bases, 6 bases remained unmatched. CDR3: CSARELAGGREQFF. For the CDR3, the DNA is TGCAGTGCTAGGGAGCTAGCGGGAGGGCGTGAGCAGTTCTTC.

This clone has at least ten counts. This clone may be a read error of a much larger clone one base away. The rearrangement uses TRBV7-8 and TRBJ1-3; D not certain. CDR1 and CDR2 (germline): SGHVS, FQNEAQ. CDR3 length: 15 residues. The DNA for the CDR3 is TGTACCAGCAGCCCCTCGACCCTCTCTGGAAACACCATATATTTT. This encodes CTSSPSTLSGNTIYF.

This clone is deemed medium-sized (0.01 to 0.1%). CDR3 region: CASSYSPDGSYEQYF. As DNA, the CDR3 is TGTGCCAGCAGTTACTCGCCGGACGGCTCCTACGAGCAGTACTTC. This chain links TRBV6-2 or TRBV6-3 with TRBJ2-7, with D unresolved. The germline V gene has CDR1 MNHEY and CDR2 SVGEGT. Deletions cut 0 bases from V and 0 bases from J, with 9 bases between. The CDR3 is 15 residues long.

The chain uses TRBV7-9 and TRBJ2-3; D is perhaps TRBD2 (5 bases). The germline V and J ends were trimmed by 0 bases and 6 bases, with 10 bases remaining between them. Germline CDR1 is SEHNR and CDR2 is FQNEAQ (reference sequence). This CDR3 has 14 residues. CDR3 sequence: CASSLAGASDTQYF. The CDR3 DNA is TGTGCCAGCAGCTTAGCGGGAGCCTCGGATACGCAGTATTTT.

This clone was counted only a few times. A read error may be the cause here, since a much bigger clone is one base away. This chain joins TRBV29-1 and TRBJ2-2; no clear D gene. The V end was cut by 5 bases, the J end by 0 bases, with 7 bases between. This CDR3 spans 13 amino acids. Germline V gene sequence: CDR1 SQVTM, CDR2 ANQGSEA. The CDR3 nucleotides read TGCAGCGTTAGGCTGGCGAACACCGGGGAGCTGTTTTTT. Amino acid sequence: CSVRLANTGELFF.

This clone occurred a few times. This sequence joins TRBV19 and TRBJ1-1; D unresolved. Germline V CDR1 and CDR2: LNHDA, SQIVND (reference sequence). The CDR3 has 11 residues. V was cut by 9 bases and J by 9 bases, with 14 bases left in between. Written as DNA, the CDR3 is TGTGCCAGCGTAATCTCTGTGAAAGCTTTCTTT. This encodes CASVISVKAFF. The entire variable domain, with the rest obtained from reference TRBV19 and TRBJ1-1, is as follows: DGGITQSPKYLFRKEGQNVTLSCEQNLNHDAMYWYRQDPGQGLRLIYYSQIVNDFQKGDIAEGYSVSREKKESFPLTVTSAQKNPTAFYLCASVISVKAFFGQGTRLTVV.

V and J are TRBV11-2 and TRBJ2-2; D unclear. V lost 3 bases and J 8 bases, leaving 7 bases between the germline ends. Per the germline V gene, CDR1 is SGHAT and CDR2 is FQNNGV. The CDR3 has 12 amino acids. CDR3 DNA sequence: TGTGCCAGCAGCTTTGATAATGGGGAGCTGTTTTTT. Encoded protein: CASSFDNGELFF. Filled out from reference TRBV11-2 and TRBJ2-2, the complete variable domain reads EAGVAQSPRYKIIEKRQSVAFWCNPISGHATLYWYQQILGQGPKLLIQFQNNGVVDDSQLPKDRFSAERLKGVDSTLKIQPAKLEDSAVYLCASSFDNGELFFGEGSRLTVL.

The rearrangement uses TRBV28 and TRBJ1-3; TRBD1 matches 7 bases. CDR1 is MDHEN, CDR2 SYDVKM, per germline. With V trimmed by 4 bases and J by 3 bases, 15 bases remained unmatched. This CDR3 has 18 residues. Here the CDR3 reads CASSSLSLDRLLGNTIYF. CDR3 DNA sequence: TGTGCCAGCAGTTCTCTCTCCCTGGACAGGCTTCTTGGAAACACCATATATTTT.